Sequencing of this T cell receptor beta chain was carried out in a study of post-analysis software for immune sequencing data. Study-wide findings and caveats: About five TRBV segments appeared more often in patients than in controls, and TRBV5-6, TRBV5-1 and TRBV20-1 were among these.

Unique molecular identifiers were built into the TCR beta cDNA libraries. TCRdb used MiXCR to reprocess the PCR reads, holding one entry per CDR3 protein. The sample yields about 540,000 distinct CDR3 sequences, under 40% seen once. Regarding this clonotype: Its specificity is unknown.

V lost 2 bases and J 2 bases, leaving 7 bases between the germline ends. Germline loops: CDR1 SGHDN, CDR2 FVKESK. The CDR3 spans 14 residues. This TCR was recovered from a girl aged 2-17 years with multiple sclerosis. The V call is TRBV14, the J call TRBJ2-1; D unclear. What was sequenced was blood. DNA for the CDR3: TGTGCCAGCAGCCAACTACCCCCCTACAATGAGCAGTTCTTC. Its translation is CASSQLPPYNEQFF.